Listed below are T cell receptor beta chains from one sample, sequenced in a study of blood T cell repertoires in COVID-19. The data were produced by immunoSEQ multiplex PCR, yet TCRdb's version contains in-frame clones alone and is incomplete. The table lists approximately 86,000 clones, roughly 80% of them singletons. Input material: peripheral blood. These receptors came from a man in his forties or fifties with acute or convalescent COVID-19. CDR3s include the opening cysteine and the closing phenylalanine or tryptophan. D genes are given only for firm matches. Not all rows give a size; the values are once, few, many and, for expanded clones, a class.

NA	TRBJ2-1	TRBV7-2	NA	TGTGCCAGCAGCTTGGATACAGGGCCCTACAATGAGCAGTTCTTC	CASSLDTGPYNEQFF
TRBD2	TRBJ2-5	TRBV3-1/TRBV3-2	NA	TGTGCCAGCAGCCAAGTGGGCCCCCTAGCGGGGGGGCTGTTGGAAGAGACCCAGTACTTC	CASSQVGPLAGGLLEETQYF
NA	TRBJ2-1	TRBV11-3	NA	TGTGCCAGCAGCTTATCGGCGGGATCCCCCACTGAGCAGTTCTTC	CASSLSAGSPTEQFF
NA	TRBJ1-4	TRBV6-5	NA	TGTGCCAGCAGTTACTCGGGGGCCGGTGAAAAACTGTTTTTT	CASSYSGAGEKLFF
NA	TRBJ2-1	TRBV9	NA	TGTGCCAGCAGCGTAGTTCTGTCGACGTGTAGTACCAACTCGGGGAACAATGAGCAGTTCTTC	CASSVVLSTCSTNSGNNEQFF
NA	TRBJ1-5	TRBV2	NA	TGTGCCAGCATGGCTAACATGGCGGGACAGCCCCAGCATTTT	CASMANMAGQPQHF
NA	TRBJ1-2	TRBV11-2	once	TGTGCCAGCAGCTTAGAGAGTACTAACTATGGCTACACCTTC	CASSLESTNYGYTF
NA	TRBJ2-2	TRBV28	NA	TGTGCCAGCAGTTTACCCGGGAGGGGGCGAGCCGGGGAGCTGTTTTTT	CASSLPGRGRAGELFF
NA	TRBJ1-5	TRBV19	NA	TGTGCCAGCAGAACAGGTCCAAGCAATCAGCCCCAGCATTTT	CASRTGPSNQPQHF
NA	TRBJ2-7	TRBV15	few	TGTGCCACCGCGCGGGGCTGGAGCTCCTACGAGCAGTACTTC	CATARGWSSYEQYF
TRBD2	TRBJ2-2	TRBV19	NA	TGTGCCAGTAGAGTCCCCGCGGGAGGGCCGAACACCGGGGAGCTGTTTTTT	CASRVPAGGPNTGELFF
TRBD1	TRBJ2-7	TRBV28	NA	TGTGCCAGCAGTCCCGGGGACAGGGGCGAGCAGTACTTC	CASSPGDRGEQYF
NA	TRBJ1-1	TRBV30	NA	TGTGCCTGGAGTGTTTTAGGGGGAACTGAAGCTTTCTTT	CAWSVLGGTEAFF
TRBD1	TRBJ1-5	TRBV6-2/TRBV6-3	NA	TGTGCCAGCAGTTACTCGATATCGGGGACAGGGACTACTTTTAGCAATCAGCCCCAGCATTTT	CASSYSISGTGTTFSNQPQHF
TRBD2	TRBJ2-7	TRBV6-2/TRBV6-3	NA	TGTGCCAGCAGCGACGCCGGGACTAGCGGGAGTGCGGAGCAGTACTTC	CASSDAGTSGSAEQYF
NA	TRBJ1-5	TRBV10-1	NA	TGCGCCAGCACCGGGGACTTATCCCAGCCCCAGCATTTT	CASTGDLSQPQHF
NA	TRBJ2-2	TRBV7-3	NA	TGTGCCAGCAGGAGAACGGAGCAGGGGAACACCGGGGAGCTGTTTTTT	CASRRTEQGNTGELFF
TRBD2	TRBJ2-3	TRBV3-1/TRBV3-2	NA	TGTGCCAGCAGCCTCGATGCCGGGACTAGGAGCTATTGGCAGTATTTT	CASSLDAGTRSYWQYF
TRBD2	TRBJ2-5	TRBV10-3	NA	TGTGCCATCAGTGACCCCTCCGGGACTAGCGGGGGTCAAGAGACCCAGTACTTC	CAISDPSGTSGGQETQYF
TRBD1	TRBJ1-1	TRBV10-3	NA	TGTGCCATCAGTGGGTTGACAGGGAAGACTGAAGCTTTCTTT	CAISGLTGKTEAFF
TRBD1	TRBJ1-6	TRBV3-1/TRBV3-2	few	TGTGCCAGCAGCCAAGATGTAGGGGGCTGGTCACCCCTCCACTTT	CASSQDVGGWSPLHF
NA	TRBJ1-5	TRBV5-4	many	TGTGCCAGCAGCTGGAGTGGGAGCAATCAGCCCCAGCATTTT	CASSWSGSNQPQHF
NA	TRBJ2-1	TRBV6-5	few	TGTGCCAGCACTCCAGGTGTCTTCTTGTATGAGCAGTTCTTC	CASTPGVFLYEQFF
NA	TRBJ2-5	TRBV19	NA	TGTGCCAGTAGTATAGGTTCGGGGATAGGAGAGACCCAGTACTTC	CASSIGSGIGETQYF
TRBD1	TRBJ1-4	TRBV27	NA	TGTGCCAGCAGTTTAGGGGGACAGGGTCTGAAAAAACTGTTTTTT	CASSLGGQGLKKLFF
TRBD1	TRBJ2-7	TRBV9	NA	TGTGCCAGCAGCAGAGGGACAGGGCCCTACGAGCAGTACTTC	CASSRGTGPYEQYF
NA	TRBJ1-4	TRBV19	NA	TGTGCCAGTAGTACCACCTGGACAGCCGAAAAACTGTTTTTT	CASSTTWTAEKLFF
TRBD1	TRBJ1-2	TRBV30	NA	TGTGCCTGGAGTGTACAGGGGGCGGGAGGCTACACCTTC	CAWSVQGAGGYTF
NA	TRBJ2-7	TRBV30	NA	TGTGCCTGGAGTATCACCTACGAGCAGTACTTC	CAWSITYEQYF
TRBD1	TRBJ1-2	TRBV6-5	NA	TGTGCCAGCAGCGAGGACAGGTACTATGGCTACACCTTC	CASSEDRYYGYTF
TRBD1	TRBJ1-6	TRBV6-5	NA	TGTGCCAGCAGTTTTACCGGACAGGGTGGTAATTCACCCCTCCACTTT	CASSFTGQGGNSPLHF
TRBD2	TRBJ2-1	TRBV18	once	TGTGCCAGCTCACGGCGGGGGGACAATGAGCAGTTCTTC	CASSRRGDNEQFF
NA	TRBJ2-2	TRBV5-8	NA	TGTGCCAGCAGAAGACAGTATAACACCGGGGAGCTGTTTTTT	CASRRQYNTGELFF
TRBD1	TRBJ2-1	TRBV4-3	NA	TGCGCCAGCAGCCCCAAATCCGGGACAGCCGGTAACAATGAGCAGTTCTTC	CASSPKSGTAGNNEQFF
NA	TRBJ1-2	TRBV6-1	NA	TGTGCCAGCAGTGAGTCACAGATCTATGGCTACACCTTC	CASSESQIYGYTF
TRBD2	TRBJ2-7	TRBV7-3	NA	TGTGCCAGCAGCTTAGGACTAGCGGGGACCGAGCAGTACTTC	CASSLGLAGTEQYF
TRBD1	TRBJ2-7	TRBV12-3/TRBV12-4	few	TGTGCCAGCAGTTTACAGGGGGCCTACGAGCAGTACTTC	CASSLQGAYEQYF
NA	TRBJ2-5	TRBV5-1	once	TGCGCCAGCAGCCCCGCGGTTACGACAAAGGGGCAAGAGACCCAGTACTTC	CASSPAVTTKGQETQYF
NA	TRBJ1-6	TRBV30	NA	TGTGCCTGGAGTGTTGGGGGCTCGAATTCACCCCTCCACTTT	CAWSVGGSNSPLHF
TRBD1	TRBJ1-2	TRBV15	few	TGTGCCACCAGCAGAGATACAGGGGGGAGGCACTATGGCTACACCTTC	CATSRDTGGRHYGYTF
NA	TRBJ2-5	TRBV7-2	once	TGTGCCAGCAGCTTAGGGAGAGACCGGGACACCGACCACTTC	CASSLGRDRDTDHF
NA	TRBJ1-5	TRBV7-8	NA	TGTGCCAGCAGCTCGGGGGGAGAGTCCAATCAGCCCCAGCATTTT	CASSSGGESNQPQHF